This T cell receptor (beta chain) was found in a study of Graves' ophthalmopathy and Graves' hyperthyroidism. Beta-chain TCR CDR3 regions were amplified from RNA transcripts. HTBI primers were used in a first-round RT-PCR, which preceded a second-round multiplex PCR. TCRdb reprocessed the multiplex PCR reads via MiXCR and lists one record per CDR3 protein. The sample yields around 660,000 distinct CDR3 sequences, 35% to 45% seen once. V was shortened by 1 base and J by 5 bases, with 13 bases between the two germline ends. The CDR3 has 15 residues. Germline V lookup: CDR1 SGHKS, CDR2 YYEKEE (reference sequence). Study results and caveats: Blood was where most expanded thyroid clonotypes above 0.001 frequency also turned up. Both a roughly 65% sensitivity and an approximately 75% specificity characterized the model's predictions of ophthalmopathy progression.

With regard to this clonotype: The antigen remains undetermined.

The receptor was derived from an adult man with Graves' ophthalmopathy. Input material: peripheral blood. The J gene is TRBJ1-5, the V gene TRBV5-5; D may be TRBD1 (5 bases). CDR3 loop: CASSLWDAEYQPQHF. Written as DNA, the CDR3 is TGTGCCAGCAGCTTGTGGGACGCGGAATATCAGCCCCAGCATTTT.